This entry is about one T cell receptor beta chain. This clone's antigen is unknown. This record belongs to a study of CXCR3-negative and CXCR3-positive naive CD8 T cells (dated by TCRdb to between 2018 and 2021). About the full investigation: In total, about 135 million TRB reads were obtained, corresponding to roughly 1.5 +/- 0.3 million reads per library. Diversity and physicochemical repertoire analyses were performed on about a dozen donors pooled from two independent experiments. For the TRBV-TRBJ cluster analysis, the naive subsets came from a handful of donors, while the memory cells came from 3 donors. The study at large found these results: Similar TRBV-TRBJ usage was shown by naive CXCR3-negative and CXCR3-positive cells from the same donor, whereas distinct patterns were shown by memory cells. TRB CDR3s from CXCR3-positive naive cells showed higher hydrophobicity (lower Kidera factor 4), lower energy, and higher strength and volume indices than CXCR3-negative naive cells. Because surface CD5, which is linked to self-reactivity in mice, was comparable between the naive subsets, TCR interaction strength was also inferred from the physicochemical properties of TRB CDR3s. Both naive subsets had comparably high repertoire diversity, while memory CD8+ T cells had much lower repertoire diversity. CXCR3 expression partially decreased after cryopreservation, so most assays used freshly isolated PBMCs.

Sequencing instrument: NextSeq 550. The Human TCR Profiling Kit (MiLaboratory) was used to prepare UMI-labeled 5' RACE TRB cDNA libraries. cDNA synthesis used the entire amount of extracted RNA, and PCR amplification then used the entire amount of cDNA produced. The libraries were made side by side, with each library going through the same number of PCR cycles. Processing in the source paper ran as follows. MIGEC and MiXCR extracted about 50,000 +/- 10,000 unique UMI-labeled TRB cDNA molecules per library, requiring at least two reads per UMI. An average of around 40,000 +/- 10,000 functional in-frame TRB CDR3 nucleotide clonotypes without stop codons was found per library. After each sample was downsampled to 5000 UMI-labeled TRB molecules, VDJtools was used to calculate diversity metrics such as normalized Shannon-Wiener and Chao1. Clonotype-size-weighted physicochemical properties of the central five CDR3 residues (interaction energy, strength, volume and Kidera factor 4) were computed in VDJtools. TCRdb reprocessed the reads into one record per CDR3 protein sequence, lacking DNA. The V and J calls here are based on TCRdb, not the publication. This sample's table lists 100,000 or so distinct CDR3 sequences. The ten largest clones represent 0.36% of the sample.

Each CD8+ T cell subset was flow-sorted in triplicate, and some 310,000 cells per subset were placed directly into RLT lysis buffer. Naive CD8+ T cells were defined stringently as CD45RO-CCR7+CD27+CD95- to exclude memory contaminants. Peripheral blood mononuclear cells were isolated from buffy coats using standard density gradient centrifugation. Naive CXCR3-negative and CXCR3-positive CD8+ T cells were flow-sorted on a FACSAria III. An RNeasy Mini Kit was used to extract total RNA from the sorted cells. As encoded in the germline V gene (reference sequence), CDR1 is MNHEY while CDR2 is SMNVEV. The CDR3 starts with the cysteine, ends with the phenylalanine, and has 18 residues. There is no recorded DNA.

The chain was built from TRBV27 and TRBJ2-2; with no DNA, the TCRdb D assignment of TRBD2 cannot be verified. This clonotype was sampled from a human donor in good health. Some clones in this sample may be carry-over from other donors' samples. What was sequenced was naive CXCR3+ CD8+ T cells from blood. The label giving this sample's cell subset or site can be read as: CD45RO-CCR7+CD27+CD95- naive CD8+ T cells expressing CXCR3 (TNR3+). The CDR3 in this case is CASSGSGLPDRWAGELFF.